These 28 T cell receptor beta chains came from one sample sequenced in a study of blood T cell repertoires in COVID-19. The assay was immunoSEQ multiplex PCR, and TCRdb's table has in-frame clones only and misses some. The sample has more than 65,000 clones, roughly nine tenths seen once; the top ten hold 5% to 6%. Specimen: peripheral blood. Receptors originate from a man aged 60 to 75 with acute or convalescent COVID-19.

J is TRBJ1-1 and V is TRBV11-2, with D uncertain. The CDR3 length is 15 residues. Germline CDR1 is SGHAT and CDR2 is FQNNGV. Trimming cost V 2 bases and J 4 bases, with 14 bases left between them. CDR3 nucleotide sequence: TGTGCCAGCAGCTTATCCCCCCCGGAGGGCACTGAAGCTTTCTTT. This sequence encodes CASSLSPPEGTEAFF.

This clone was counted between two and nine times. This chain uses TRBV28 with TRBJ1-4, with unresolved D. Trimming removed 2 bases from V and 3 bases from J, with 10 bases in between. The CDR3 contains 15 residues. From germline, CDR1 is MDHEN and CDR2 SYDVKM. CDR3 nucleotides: TGTGCCAGCAGTTTACGAGTGATCGCTAATGAAAAACTGTTTTTT. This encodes CASSLRVIANEKLFF.

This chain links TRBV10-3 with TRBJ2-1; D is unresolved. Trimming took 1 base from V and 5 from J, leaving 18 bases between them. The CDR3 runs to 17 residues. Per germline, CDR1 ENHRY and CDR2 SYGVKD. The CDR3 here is CAISEYPSQKTDNEQFF. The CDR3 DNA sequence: TGTGCCATCAGTGAGTACCCCTCACAGAAGACGGACAATGAGCAGTTCTTC.

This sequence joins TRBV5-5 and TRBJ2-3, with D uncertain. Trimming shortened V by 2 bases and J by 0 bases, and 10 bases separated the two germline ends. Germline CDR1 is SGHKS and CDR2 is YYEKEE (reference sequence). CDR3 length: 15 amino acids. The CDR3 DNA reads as TGTGCCAGCAGCTTAATTGCGGCTAGCACAGATACGCAGTATTTT. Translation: CASSLIAASTDTQYF. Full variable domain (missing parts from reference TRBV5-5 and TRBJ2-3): DAGVTQSPTHLIKTRGQQVTLRCSPISGHKSVSWYQQVLGQGPQFIFQYYEKEERGRGNFPDRFSARQFPNYSSELNVNALLLGDSALYLCASSLIAASTDTQYFGPGTRLTVL.

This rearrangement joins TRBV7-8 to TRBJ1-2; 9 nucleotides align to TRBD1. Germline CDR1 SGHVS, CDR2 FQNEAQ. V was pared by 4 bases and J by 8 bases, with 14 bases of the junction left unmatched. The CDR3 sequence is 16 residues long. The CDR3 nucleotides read TGTGCCAGCAGCTCCAGAATACCGGGACAGGGAAGCGGCTACACCTTC. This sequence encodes CASSSRIPGQGSGYTF.

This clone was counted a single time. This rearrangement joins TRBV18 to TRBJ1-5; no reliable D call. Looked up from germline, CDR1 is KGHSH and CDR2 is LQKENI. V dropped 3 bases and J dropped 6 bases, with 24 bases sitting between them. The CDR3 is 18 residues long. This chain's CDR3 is CASSPRRVGPSAAQPQHF. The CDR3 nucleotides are TGTGCCAGCTCACCGAGGCGGGTAGGACCGTCAGCCGCTCAGCCCCAGCATTTT.

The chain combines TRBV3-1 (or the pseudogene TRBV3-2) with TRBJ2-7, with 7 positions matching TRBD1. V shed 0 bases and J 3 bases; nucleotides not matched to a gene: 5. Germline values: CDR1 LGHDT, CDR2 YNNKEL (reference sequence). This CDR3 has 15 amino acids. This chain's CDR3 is CASSQEAGGSYEQYF. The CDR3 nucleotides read TGTGCCAGCAGCCAAGAGGCAGGGGGAAGCTACGAGCAGTACTTC.

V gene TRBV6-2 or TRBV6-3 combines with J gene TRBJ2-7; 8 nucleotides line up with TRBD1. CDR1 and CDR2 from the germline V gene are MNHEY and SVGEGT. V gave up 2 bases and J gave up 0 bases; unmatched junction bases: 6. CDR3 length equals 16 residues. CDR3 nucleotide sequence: TGTGCCAGCAGTTACCCTAGACAGGGGACCTCCTACGAGCAGTACTTC. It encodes CASSYPRQGTSYEQYF.

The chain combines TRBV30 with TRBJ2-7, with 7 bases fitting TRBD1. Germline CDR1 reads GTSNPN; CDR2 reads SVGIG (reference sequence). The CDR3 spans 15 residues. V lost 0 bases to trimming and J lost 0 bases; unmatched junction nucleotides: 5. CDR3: CAWSVGGFISYEQYF. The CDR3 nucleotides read TGTGCCTGGAGTGTAGGGGGCTTTATCTCCTACGAGCAGTACTTC.

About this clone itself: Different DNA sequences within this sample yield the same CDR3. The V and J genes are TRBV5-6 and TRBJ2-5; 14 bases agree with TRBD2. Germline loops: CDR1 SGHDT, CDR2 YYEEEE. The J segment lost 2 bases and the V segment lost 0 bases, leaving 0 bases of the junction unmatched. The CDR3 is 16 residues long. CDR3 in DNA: TGTGCCAGCAGCTTGGGACTAGCGGGGGGGCAAGAGACCCAGTACTTC. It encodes CASSLGLAGGQETQYF.

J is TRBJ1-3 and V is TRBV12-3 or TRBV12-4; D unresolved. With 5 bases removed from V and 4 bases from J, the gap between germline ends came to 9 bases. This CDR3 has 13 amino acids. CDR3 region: CASSPSVGNTIYF. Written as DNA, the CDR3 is TGTGCCAGCAGTCCTTCTGTGGGAAACACCATATATTTT.

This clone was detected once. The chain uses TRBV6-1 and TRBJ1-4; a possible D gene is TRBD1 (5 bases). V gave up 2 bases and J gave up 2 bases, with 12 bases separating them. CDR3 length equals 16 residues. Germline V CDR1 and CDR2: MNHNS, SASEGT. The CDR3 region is CASSERGSGTNEKLFF. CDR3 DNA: TGTGCCAGCAGTGAAAGGGGAAGTGGGACTAATGAAAAACTGTTTTTT.

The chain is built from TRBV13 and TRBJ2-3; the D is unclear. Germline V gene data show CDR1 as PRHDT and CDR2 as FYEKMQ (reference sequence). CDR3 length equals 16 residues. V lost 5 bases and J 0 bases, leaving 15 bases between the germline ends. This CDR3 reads CASSLYASHSTDTQYF. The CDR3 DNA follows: TGTGCCAGCAGCCTATACGCCTCCCATAGCACAGATACGCAGTATTTT.

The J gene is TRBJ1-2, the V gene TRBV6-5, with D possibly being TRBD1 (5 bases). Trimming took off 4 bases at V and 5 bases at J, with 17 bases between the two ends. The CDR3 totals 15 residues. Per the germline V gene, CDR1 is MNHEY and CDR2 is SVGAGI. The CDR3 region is CASSSNYRTHYGYTF. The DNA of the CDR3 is TGTGCCAGCAGTTCCAACTACAGGACCCATTATGGCTACACCTTC.

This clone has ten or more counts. In nucleotides, the CDR3 is TGCAGCGCCCTAGCGGGGCTCACAGATACGCAGTATTTT. It specifies CSALAGLTDTQYF. This chain connects TRBV29-1 to TRBJ2-3; TRBD2 matches at 9 bases. V dropped 7 bases and J dropped 2; count of bases not matched to a gene: 4. Germline V gene lookup returns CDR1 SQVTM and CDR2 ANQGSEA. This CDR3 is 13 amino acids long.

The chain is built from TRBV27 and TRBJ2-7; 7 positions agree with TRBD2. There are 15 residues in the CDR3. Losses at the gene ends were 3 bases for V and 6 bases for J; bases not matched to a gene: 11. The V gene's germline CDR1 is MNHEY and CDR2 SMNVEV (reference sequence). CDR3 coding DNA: TGTGCCAGCAGTTTGGAGGGAGGCGGGAGAGGCGAGCAGTACTTC. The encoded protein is CASSLEGGGRGEQYF.

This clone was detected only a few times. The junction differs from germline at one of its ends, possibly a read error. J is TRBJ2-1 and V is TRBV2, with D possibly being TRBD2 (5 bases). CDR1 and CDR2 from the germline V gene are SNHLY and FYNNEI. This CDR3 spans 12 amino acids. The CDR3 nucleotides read TGTGCCAGCAGTCTAGACTACGATGAGCAGTTCTTC. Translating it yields CASSLDYDEQFF.

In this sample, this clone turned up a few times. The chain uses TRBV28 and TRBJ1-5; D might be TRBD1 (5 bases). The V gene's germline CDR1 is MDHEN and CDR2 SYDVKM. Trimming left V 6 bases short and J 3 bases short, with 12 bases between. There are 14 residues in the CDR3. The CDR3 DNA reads TGTGCCAGCAGGGGCGGACATATCAATCAGCCCCAGCATTTT. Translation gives CASRGGHINQPQHF.

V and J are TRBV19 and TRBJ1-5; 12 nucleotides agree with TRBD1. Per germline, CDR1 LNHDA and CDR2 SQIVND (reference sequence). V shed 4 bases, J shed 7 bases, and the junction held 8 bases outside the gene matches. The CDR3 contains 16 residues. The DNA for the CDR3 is TGTGCCAGTAGTACCGGGACAGGGGGCAAGGAGCAGCCCCAGCATTTT. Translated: CASSTGTGGKEQPQHF. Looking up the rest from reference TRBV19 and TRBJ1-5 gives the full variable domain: DGGITQSPKYLFRKEGQNVTLSCEQNLNHDAMYWYRQDPGQGLRLIYYSQIVNDFQKGDIAEGYSVSREKKESFPLTVTSAQKNPTAFYLCASSTGTGGKEQPQHFGDGTRLSIL.

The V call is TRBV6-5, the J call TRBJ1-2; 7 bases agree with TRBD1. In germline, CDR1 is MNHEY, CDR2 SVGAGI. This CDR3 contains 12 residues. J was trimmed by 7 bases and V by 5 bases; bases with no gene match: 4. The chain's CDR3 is CASSTTGAGYTF. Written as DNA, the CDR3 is TGTGCCAGCAGTACAACAGGGGCTGGCTACACCTTC.

Written as DNA, the CDR3 is TGTGCCAGTAGTCGTGGGGCTCTGATGAACACCATATATTTT. It codes for CASSRGALMNTIYF. The chain couples TRBV19 to TRBJ1-3; weak D call: TRBD1 (5 bases). Trimming shortened V by 5 bases and J by 7 bases, and 15 bases separated the two germline ends. This CDR3 has 14 amino acids. Germline assignment: CDR1 LNHDA and CDR2 SQIVND (reference sequence).

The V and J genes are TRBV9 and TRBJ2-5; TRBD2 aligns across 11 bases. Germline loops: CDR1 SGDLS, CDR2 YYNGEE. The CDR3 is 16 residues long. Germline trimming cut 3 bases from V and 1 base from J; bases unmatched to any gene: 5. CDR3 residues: CASSAGTSGLQETQYF. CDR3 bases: TGTGCCAGCAGCGCTGGGACTAGCGGCCTCCAAGAGACCCAGTACTTC.

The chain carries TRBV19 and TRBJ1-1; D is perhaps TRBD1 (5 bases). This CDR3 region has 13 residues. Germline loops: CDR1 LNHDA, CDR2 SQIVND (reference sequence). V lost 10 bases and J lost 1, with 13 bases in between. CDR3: CATGAGKNTEAFF. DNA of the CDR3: TGTGCCACAGGCGCAGGGAAGAACACTGAAGCTTTCTTT. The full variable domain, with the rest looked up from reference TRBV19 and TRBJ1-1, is DGGITQSPKYLFRKEGQNVTLSCEQNLNHDAMYWYRQDPGQGLRLIYYSQIVNDFQKGDIAEGYSVSREKKESFPLTVTSAQKNPTAFYLCATGAGKNTEAFFGQGTRLTVV.

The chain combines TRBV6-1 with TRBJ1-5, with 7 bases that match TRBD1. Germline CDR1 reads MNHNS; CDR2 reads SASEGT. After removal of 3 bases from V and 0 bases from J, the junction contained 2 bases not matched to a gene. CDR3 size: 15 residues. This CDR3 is CASSEGTASNQPQHF. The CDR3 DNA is TGTGCCAGCAGTGAGGGGACAGCTAGCAATCAGCCCCAGCATTTT.

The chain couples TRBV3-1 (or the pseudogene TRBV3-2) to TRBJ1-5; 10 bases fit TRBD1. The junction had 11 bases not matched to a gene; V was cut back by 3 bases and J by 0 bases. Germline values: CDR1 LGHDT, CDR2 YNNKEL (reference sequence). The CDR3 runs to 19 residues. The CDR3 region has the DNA TGTGCCAGCAGCCACCCCGGGACAGGGGTCCGATATAGCAATCAGCCCCAGCATTTT. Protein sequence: CASSHPGTGVRYSNQPQHF.

CDR3 loop: CAWTILDRRQFF. CDR3 in DNA: TGTGCCTGGACCATACTAGATCGTAGGCAGTTCTTC. The rearrangement joins TRBV30 to TRBJ2-1, with D possibly being TRBD2 (5 bases). The CDR3 runs to 12 residues. Germline loops: CDR1 GTSNPN, CDR2 SVGIG (reference sequence). V was cut by 4 bases and J by 12 bases, with 16 bases left in between.

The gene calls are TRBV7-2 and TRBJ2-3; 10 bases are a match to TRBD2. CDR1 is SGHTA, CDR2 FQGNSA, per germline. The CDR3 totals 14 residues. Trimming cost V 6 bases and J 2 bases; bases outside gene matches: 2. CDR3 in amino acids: CASRLAGNTDTQYF. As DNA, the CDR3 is TGTGCCAGCAGACTAGCGGGGAACACAGATACGCAGTATTTT.

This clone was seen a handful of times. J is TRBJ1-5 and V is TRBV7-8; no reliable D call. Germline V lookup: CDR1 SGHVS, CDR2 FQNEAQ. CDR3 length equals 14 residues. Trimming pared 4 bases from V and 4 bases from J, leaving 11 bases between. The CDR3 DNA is TGTGCCAGCAGCTCCTATTCAGGAAATCAGCCCCAGCATTTT. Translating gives CASSSYSGNQPQHF.